This T cell receptor (beta chain) originates from a study of cytomegalovirus exposure and HLA in healthy donors. PCR employed 60 Vbeta and 13 Jbeta primers. Assay used: immunoSEQ multiplex PCR; TCRdb lists only in-frame clones, some missing. The table lists about 130,000 clones, approximately 87% of them singletons, with roughly 20% in the top ten. Between the trimmed V and J ends, which lost 4 bases and 2 bases, there was a span of 13 bases. From germline, CDR1 is SGDLS and CDR2 YYNGEE. The CDR3 is made up of 15 amino acids. This clone was observed a single time. This receptor was identified in a young man in good health and CMV-seropositive. This chain joins TRBV9 and TRBJ2-1; D is perhaps TRBD1 (6 bases). The sequencing input was PBMCs. The CDR3 region has the DNA TGTGCCAGCAGCACGACCGGGACAACCTACAATGAGCAGTTCTTC. Amino acid sequence: CASSTTGTTYNEQFF.